Listed below are T cell receptor beta chains from one sample, sequenced in a study of tumor-infiltrating lymphocytes in primary liver carcinoma. TCRdb itself ran the multiplex PCR reads through MiXCR, one entry per CDR3 protein. The sample lists 120,000 or so distinct CDR3 sequences; 55% to 75% were seen once. The specimen sequenced was liver tumor tissue from sampling region 1. The receptors stem from a woman aged 60-75 years with primary liver carcinoma and hepatitis B virus infection. Each CDR3 is given with its conserved first and last residue. A D gene is named only where the DNA matches it firmly. Clone size is shown for a subset of rows, as once, few, many or a class of expanded clone.

D gene | clone size | J gene | V gene | CDR3 DNA | CDR3 protein
- | many | TRBJ2-7 | TRBV12-3/TRBV12-4 | TGTGCCAGCAGTTTAGCTGCTGGGTCCTACGAGCAGTACTTC | CASSLAAGSYEQYF
- | - | TRBJ2-1 | TRBV7-9 | TGTGCCAGCTGGGGGCTCTACAATGAGCAGTTCTTT | CASWGLYNEQFF
- | - | TRBJ2-7 | TRBV6-5 | TGTGCCACCCGGGTCGAACCGACAGGTCCCATCTACGAGCAGTACTTC | CATRVEPTGPIYEQYF
TRBD1 | once | TRBJ1-2 | TRBV18 | TGTGCCAGCTCATCGGACAGGGTCACATTTGGCTACACCTTC | CASSSDRVTFGYTF
TRBD2 | once | TRBJ2-1 | TRBV7-8 | TGTGCCAGCAGCTCCCGGAGCGGGAGGGCCTCGGATAAGCAGTTCTTC | CASSSRSGRASDKQFF
- | - | TRBJ2-7 | TRBV6-5 | TGTACCAGCAGTACTACTCCCACCTCCTACGAGCAGTACTTC | CTSSTTPTSYEQYF
TRBD2 | - | TRBJ2-1 | TRBV7-9 | TGTACCAGCCGGAGCGGGAGCTCCTACAATGAGCAGTTCTTC | CTSRSGSSYNEQFF
- | many | TRBJ2-7 | TRBV4-1 | TGCGCCAGCAGCCAAGAGGGGGTAAGCTCCTACGAGCAGTACTTC | CASSQEGVSSYEQYF
TRBD2 | - | TRBJ2-5 | TRBV6-1 | TGTGCCATCAGGTCCGGGACTAGGCTTGCAGAGACCCACTACTTC | CAIRSGTRLAETHYF
TRBD2 | few | TRBJ2-1 | TRBV18 | TGTGCCAGCTCCCACGGGACTAGCGGGAGGTGGAATGAGCAGTTCTTC | CASSHGTSGRWNEQFF
- | many | TRBJ2-7 | TRBV12-3/TRBV12-4 | TGTGCCAGCAGTTTTTTCCGAACCTACGAGCAGTACTTC | CASSFFRTYEQYF
TRBD2 | - | TRBJ2-1 | TRBV6-1 | TGTGCCAGCAGTGGGTCTAGCGGGAGATCGGGGAATGAGCGGTTCTTC | CASSGSSGRSGNERFF
- | few | TRBJ1-5 | TRBV24-1 | TGTGCCACCAGTCCGGGCACGGGGAGACCTAATCAGCCCCAGCATTTT | CATSPGTGRPNQPQHF
- | - | TRBJ2-1 | TRBV12-3/TRBV12-4 | TGTGCCTGCACCCGAGCCCGAGGGGACTACAATGAGCAGTTCTTC | CACTRARGDYNEQFF
- | - | TRBJ1-1 | TRBV6-6 | TGTGTCAGCAACCTTGGTGGTGAGGGACCAGCTTTCTTT | CVSNLGGEGPAFF
TRBD1 | - | TRBJ2-7 | TRBV11-2 | TGTTCCAGCAGCAAGTCGGTCAGGGGGACAGGGGGCTACGAGCAGTACTTC | CSSSKSVRGTGGYEQYF
TRBD2 | - | TRBJ2-1 | TRBV11-3 | TGTGCCAGCAGCTTATTAGCGGGGGATTACGATGAACAGTTCTTC | CASSLLAGDYDEQFF
TRBD2 | once | TRBJ2-7 | TRBV11-3 | TGTGTCAGCAGTCGCTTCGGACTAGCCTACGAGCAGTACTTC | CVSSRFGLAYEQYF
- | many | TRBJ2-6 | TRBV6-1 | TGTGCCAGCAGCCGGGACTCTCTCTCCCCTGGGGCCAACGTCCTGACTTTC | CASSRDSLSPGANVLTF